Following are 20 T cell receptor beta chains from one sample sequenced in a study of beta chain features in type 1 diabetes. The investigators reverse transcribed all of the isolated RNA, so they sequenced expressed TCRB transcripts. Generated by immunoSEQ multiplex PCR, the TCRdb table keeps only in-frame clones and is missing some. The sample has under 450,000 clones; about 16% are singletons. Sequences were obtained from naive CD4+ T cells from blood. Receptor source: a woman aged 18-29 years in good health.

V usage is TRBV30 and J usage is TRBJ2-3; TRBD2 is a possible D gene (6 bases). Germline V gene sequence: CDR1 GTSNPN, CDR2 SVGIG (reference sequence). V was cut by 5 bases and J by 7 bases, with 13 bases left in between. CDR3 length: 12 residues. Here the CDR3 reads CAWVAAVYTQYF. The CDR3 DNA reads as TGTGCCTGGGTAGCGGCGGTTTATACGCAGTATTTT.

This clone turned up a few times. The chain joins TRBV10-3 to TRBJ2-5; TRBD2 aligns across 7 bases. CDR1 and CDR2 (germline): ENHRY, SYGVKD. After removal of 8 bases from V and 5 bases from J, the junction contained 8 bases not matched to a gene. The CDR3 sequence is 13 residues long. The CDR3 is CAIGGGPAETQYF. CDR3 DNA: TGTGCCATCGGGGGGGGACCAGCGGAGACCCAGTACTTC.

A few counts support this clone. The gene calls are TRBV10-2 and TRBJ2-7; 9 bases agree with TRBD1. CDR1 is WSHSY, CDR2 SAAADI, per germline. This CDR3 is built from 14 residues. Trimming cost V 6 bases and J 3 bases; bases outside gene matches: 6. The CDR3 DNA reads as TGCGCCAGCAGCGGGACAGGGTCACTCTACGAGCAGTACTTC. It is translated as CASSGTGSLYEQYF.

The rearrangement uses TRBV5-4 and TRBJ2-3, with 10 bases identical to TRBD2. CDR1 is SGHNT and CDR2 is YYREEE in the germline V gene (reference sequence). V was pared by 3 bases and J by 0 bases, with 7 bases of the junction left unmatched. The CDR3 spans 17 residues. CDR3 bases: TGTGCCAGCAGCTCCCCCGGGACTAGCGCAAGCACAGATACGCAGTATTTT. Its protein is CASSSPGTSASTDTQYF.

V usage is TRBV28 and J usage is TRBJ2-2; D ambiguous. V lost 3 bases to trimming and J lost 1 base, with 3 bases between them. The CDR3 spans 13 residues. Looked up from germline, CDR1 is MDHEN and CDR2 is SYDVKM. The CDR3 is CASSFLNTGELFF. The CDR3 DNA reads as TGTGCCAGCAGTTTCCTGAACACCGGGGAGCTGTTTTTT.

This clone was seen more than once but under ten times. CDR3 protein: CASSLNRRLAKNIQYF. CDR3 sequence (DNA): TGTGCCAGCAGCCTTAACAGGAGACTAGCCAAAAACATTCAGTACTTC. This chain connects TRBV13 to TRBJ2-4, with D possibly being TRBD1 (5 bases). With 5 bases removed from V and 0 bases from J, the gap between germline ends came to 14 bases. This CDR3 spans 16 amino acids. Germline V gene sequence: CDR1 PRHDT, CDR2 FYEKMQ (reference sequence). Full variable domain (missing parts from reference TRBV13 and TRBJ2-4): AAGVIQSPRHLIKEKRETATLKCYPIPRHDTVYWYQQGPGQDPQFLISFYEKMQSDKGSIPDRFSAQQFSDYHSELNMSSLELGDSALYFCASSLNRRLAKNIQYFGAGTRLSVL.

Only a few counts were recorded for this clone. The chain uses TRBV28 and TRBJ1-4; D may be TRBD1 (6 bases). There are 15 residues in the CDR3. Per the germline V gene, CDR1 is MDHEN and CDR2 is SYDVKM. Trimming pared 6 bases from V and 4 bases from J, leaving 15 bases between. Here the CDR3 DNA reads TGTGCCAGCAGCCCAGGGCAAGGGGGTAATGAAAAACTGTTTTTT. The encoded protein is CASSPGQGGNEKLFF.

This clone was detected a few times. This chain joins TRBV2 and TRBJ2-2; 10 bases fit TRBD2. Germline-derived CDR1 and CDR2 are SNHLY and FYNNEI. The CDR3 runs to 16 residues. After removal of 9 bases from V and 0 bases from J, the junction contained 7 bases not matched to a gene. The CDR3 is CARTRTSGTNTGELFF. The CDR3, as DNA: TGTGCCAGAACTAGGACTAGCGGAACGAACACCGGGGAGCTGTTTTTT.

This clone came up a few times. The J gene is TRBJ1-1, the V gene TRBV29-1; 7 bases fit TRBD1. Germline CDR1 SQVTM, CDR2 ANQGSEA. The junction had 9 bases not matched to a gene; V was cut back by 6 bases and J by 5 bases. CDR3 length: 13 amino acids. CDR3 nucleotides: TGCAGCGTCAAAGACAGGGAAAAAACTGAAGCTTTCTTT. This translates into CSVKDREKTEAFF.

The sample holds a few counts of this clone. The same CDR3 is also encoded by other DNA sequences in this sample. The gene calls are TRBV7-9 and TRBJ2-3; no definite D call. Per the germline V gene, CDR1 is SEHNR and CDR2 is FQNEAQ (reference sequence). The CDR3 is 12 amino acids. Trimming took 5 bases from V and 0 from J, leaving 3 bases between them. CDR3 coding DNA: TGTGCCAGCAGCCCGAGCACAGATACGCAGTATTTT. Its protein product is CASSPSTDTQYF.

In its sample, this clone was seen a few times. The genes are TRBV15 and TRBJ2-3; 8 bases line up with TRBD1. Germline assignment: CDR1 LNHNV and CDR2 YYDKDF (reference sequence). This CDR3 contains 16 residues. J was trimmed by 3 bases and V by 3 bases; bases with no gene match: 8. The CDR3 reads CATSRFQGARTDTQYF. The DNA of the CDR3 is TGTGCCACCAGCAGGTTCCAGGGGGCGAGGACAGATACGCAGTATTTT. Full variable domain (outside the CDR3, taken from reference TRBV15 and TRBJ2-3): DAMVIQNPRYQVTQFGKPVTLSCSQTLNHNVMYWYQQKSSQAPKLLFHYYDKDFNNEADTPDNFQSRRPNTSFCFLDIRSPGLGDTAMYLCATSRFQGARTDTQYFGPGTRLTVL.

The V call is TRBV7-2, the J call TRBJ2-4, with TRBD2 identical over 7 bases. J lost 4 bases, V lost 1 base, and 7 bases had no gene match. Germline V CDR1 and CDR2: SGHTA, FQGNSA. The CDR3 consists of 16 residues. CDR3 in DNA: TGTGCCAGCAGCTTAGGGGGCGGGGAGGGGAAAAACATTCAGTACTTC. Its translation is CASSLGGGEGKNIQYF.

The rearrangement joins TRBV15 to TRBJ2-3; 11 nucleotides match TRBD1. Germline assignment: CDR1 LNHNV and CDR2 YYDKDF (reference sequence). The CDR3 consists of 13 residues. Trimming took 8 bases from V and 4 from J; bases not matched to a gene: 2. CDR3 region: CATGQGAADTQYF. CDR3 nucleotide sequence: TGTGCCACCGGACAGGGGGCCGCAGATACGCAGTATTTT.

The table lists this clone with a few counts. The J gene is TRBJ1-2, the V gene TRBV2; tentative D call: TRBD1 (5 bases). The CDR3 has 11 amino acids. Germline CDR1 is SNHLY and CDR2 is FYNNEI. V dropped 8 bases and J dropped 7 bases, with 11 bases sitting between them. The CDR3 DNA sequence: TGTGCCAGCGGCAGGGATGGTGGCTACACCTTC. Translation gives CASGRDGGYTF.

The chain employs TRBV10-3 and TRBJ2-1; 11 positions match TRBD2. CDR1 and CDR2 (germline): ENHRY, SYGVKD. Trimming took 7 bases from V and 4 from J; bases not matched to a gene: 6. The CDR3 runs to 15 residues. This CDR3 is CAIMAGTSGYNEQFF. CDR3 sequence (DNA): TGTGCCATCATGGCTGGGACTAGCGGATACAATGAGCAGTTCTTC.

As to this clone: Within the sample, other DNA sequences also encode this same CDR3. This rearrangement joins TRBV30 to TRBJ2-1, with a tentative D call TRBD2 (6 bases). The CDR3 has 14 amino acids. Germline values: CDR1 GTSNPN, CDR2 SVGIG (reference sequence). V was cut by 3 bases and J by 1 base, with 10 bases left in between. The CDR3: CAWRLAGSYNEQFF. CDR3 bases: TGTGCCTGGAGACTCGCGGGGTCCTACAATGAGCAGTTCTTC.

This clone was seen only a few times. V and J are TRBV28 and TRBJ2-1, with 7 bases matching TRBD1. The CDR3 has 13 residues. V shed 3 bases, J shed 6 bases, and the junction held 2 bases outside the gene matches. Germline CDR1 and CDR2: MDHEN and SYDVKM. Written as DNA, the CDR3 is TGTGCCAGCAGTTTGGACAGGAGCAATGAGCAGTTCTTC. Translated: CASSLDRSNEQFF.

This clone was seen a handful of times. The chain uses TRBV5-1 and TRBJ2-2; the D gene is possibly TRBD1 (6 bases). Germline CDR1 and CDR2: SGHRS and YFSETQ. The V end lost 3 bases, the J end lost 1 base, and 13 bases lay between the germline ends. The CDR3 length is 16 residues. CDR3 residues: CASSSRTARNTGELFF. DNA for the CDR3: TGCGCCAGCAGCTCCCGGACAGCTCGGAACACCGGGGAGCTGTTTTTT.

This clone occurred a few times. This rearrangement joins TRBV28 to TRBJ2-7; tentative D call: TRBD2 (5 bases). Trimming removed 2 bases from V and 6 bases from J, with 8 bases in between. CDR1 MDHEN and CDR2 SYDVKM come from the germline V gene. The CDR3 is 12 residues long. The CDR3 loop is CASSLEGSEQYF. In DNA form, the CDR3 reads TGTGCCAGCAGTTTAGAGGGATCCGAGCAGTACTTC.

This clone occurred a few times. This chain joins TRBV7-9 and TRBJ1-1; D gene unclear. This CDR3 is 16 amino acids long. The germline CDR1 and CDR2 sequences are SEHNR and FQNEAQ (reference sequence). With 4 bases removed from V and 0 bases from J, the gap between germline ends came to 15 bases. The CDR3 DNA reads as TGTGCCAGCAGCTACCCCACAGACTACATGAACACTGAAGCTTTCTTT. Translated, it gives CASSYPTDYMNTEAFF.